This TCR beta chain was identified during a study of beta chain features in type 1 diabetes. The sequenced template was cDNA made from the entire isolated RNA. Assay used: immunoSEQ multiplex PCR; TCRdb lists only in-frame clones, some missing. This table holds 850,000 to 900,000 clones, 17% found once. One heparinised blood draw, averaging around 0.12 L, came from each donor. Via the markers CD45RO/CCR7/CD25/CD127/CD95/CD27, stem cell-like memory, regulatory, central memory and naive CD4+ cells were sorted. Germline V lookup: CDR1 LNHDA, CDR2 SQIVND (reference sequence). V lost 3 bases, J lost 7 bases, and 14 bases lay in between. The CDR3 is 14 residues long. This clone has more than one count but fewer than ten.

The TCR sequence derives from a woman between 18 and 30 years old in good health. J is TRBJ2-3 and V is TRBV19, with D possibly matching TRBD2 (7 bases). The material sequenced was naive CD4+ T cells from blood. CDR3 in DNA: TGTGCCAGTAGTATCCCGGGGGGCAGAAATACGCAGTATTTT. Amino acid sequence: CASSIPGGRNTQYF.